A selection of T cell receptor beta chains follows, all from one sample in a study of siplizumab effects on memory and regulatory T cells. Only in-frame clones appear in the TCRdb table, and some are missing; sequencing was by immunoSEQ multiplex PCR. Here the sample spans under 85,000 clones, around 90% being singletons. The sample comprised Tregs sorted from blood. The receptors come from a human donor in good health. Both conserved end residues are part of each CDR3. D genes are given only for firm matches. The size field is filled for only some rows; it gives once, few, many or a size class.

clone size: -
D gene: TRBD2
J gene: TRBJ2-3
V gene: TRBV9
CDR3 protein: CASSADRLAGGGADTQYF
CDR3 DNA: TGTGCCAGCAGCGCAGACCGACTAGCGGGAGGGGGCGCAGATACGCAGTATTTT

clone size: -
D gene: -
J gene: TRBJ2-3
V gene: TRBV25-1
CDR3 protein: CASSELGSSPTDTQYF
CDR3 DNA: TGTGCCAGCAGTGAATTGGGCTCCTCTCCCACAGATACGCAGTATTTT

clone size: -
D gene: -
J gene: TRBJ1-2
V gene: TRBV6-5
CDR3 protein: CARARYGYTF
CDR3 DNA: TGTGCCAGGGCCCGATATGGCTACACCTTC

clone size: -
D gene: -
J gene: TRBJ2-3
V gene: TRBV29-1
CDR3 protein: CSSLKGTDTQYF
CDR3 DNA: TGCAGTTCTCTGAAAGGGACAGATACGCAGTATTTT

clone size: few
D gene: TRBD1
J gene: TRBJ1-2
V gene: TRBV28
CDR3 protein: CASSVRDRDYTF
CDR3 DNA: TGTGCCAGCAGTGTCCGGGACAGGGACTACACCTTC

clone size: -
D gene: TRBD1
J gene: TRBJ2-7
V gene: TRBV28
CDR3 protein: CASRPTGVAYEQYF
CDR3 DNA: TGTGCCAGCAGACCAACAGGGGTGGCCTACGAGCAGTACTTC

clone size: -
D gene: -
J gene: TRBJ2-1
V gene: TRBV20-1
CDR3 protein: CSAPQGNEQFF
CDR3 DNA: TGCAGTGCCCCCCAGGGAAATGAGCAGTTCTTC

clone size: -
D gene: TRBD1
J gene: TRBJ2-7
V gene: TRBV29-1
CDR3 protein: CSVWTGPENEQYF
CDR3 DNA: TGCAGCGTCTGGACAGGTCCCGAAAACGAGCAGTACTTC

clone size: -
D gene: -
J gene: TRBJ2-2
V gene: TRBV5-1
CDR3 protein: CASSWGALSTGELFF
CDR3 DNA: TGCGCCAGCAGCTGGGGGGCATTGAGCACCGGGGAGCTGTTTTTT

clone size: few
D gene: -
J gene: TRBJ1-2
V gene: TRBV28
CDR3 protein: CASLNSYGYTF
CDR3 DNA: TGTGCCAGCCTGAACTCGTATGGCTACACCTTC

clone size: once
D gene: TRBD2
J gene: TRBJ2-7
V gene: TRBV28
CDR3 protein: CASSFAGESSYEQYF
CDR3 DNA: TGTGCCAGCAGTTTCGCGGGAGAAAGCTCCTACGAGCAGTACTTC

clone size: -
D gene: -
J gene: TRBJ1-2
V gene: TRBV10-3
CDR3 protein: CAISEGGNIYGYTF
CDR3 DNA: TGTGCCATCAGTGAGGGGGGAAACATTTATGGCTACACCTTC

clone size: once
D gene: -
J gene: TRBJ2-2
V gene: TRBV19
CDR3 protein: CASSPVSFTGELFF
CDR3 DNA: TGTGCCAGTAGCCCAGTATCGTTCACCGGGGAGCTGTTTTTT

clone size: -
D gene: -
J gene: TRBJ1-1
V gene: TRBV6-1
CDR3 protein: CASRRPGGPVTEAFF
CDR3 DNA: TGTGCCAGCAGACGTCCTGGGGGCCCTGTCACTGAAGCTTTCTTT

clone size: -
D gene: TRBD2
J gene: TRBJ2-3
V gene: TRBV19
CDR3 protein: CASSMQGTSGGTDTQYF
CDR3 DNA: TGTGCCAGTAGTATGCAAGGGACTAGCGGGGGCACAGATACGCAGTATTTT

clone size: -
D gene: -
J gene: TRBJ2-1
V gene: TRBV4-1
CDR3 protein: CASSQGFRDNEQFF
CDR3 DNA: TGCGCCAGCAGCCAAGGTTTTAGAGACAATGAGCAGTTCTTC

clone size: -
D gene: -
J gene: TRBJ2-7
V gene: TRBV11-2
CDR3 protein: CASSFKRGGEQYF
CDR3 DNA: TGTGCCAGCAGCTTTAAGAGGGGAGGCGAGCAGTACTTC

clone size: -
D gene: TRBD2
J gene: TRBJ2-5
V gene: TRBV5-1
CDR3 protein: CASSGGLAGAGETQYF
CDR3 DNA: TGCGCCAGCAGCGGGGGACTAGCGGGAGCAGGGGAGACCCAGTACTTC

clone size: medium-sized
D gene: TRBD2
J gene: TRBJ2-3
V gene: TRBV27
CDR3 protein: CASSSRLAGGTDTQYF
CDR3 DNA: TGTGCCAGCAGTTCAAGACTAGCGGGAGGGACAGATACGCAGTATTTT

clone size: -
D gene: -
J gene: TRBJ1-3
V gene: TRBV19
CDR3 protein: CASSLGTTGSGNTIYF
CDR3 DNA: TGTGCCAGTAGTCTCGGGACGACCGGCTCTGGAAACACCATATATTTT

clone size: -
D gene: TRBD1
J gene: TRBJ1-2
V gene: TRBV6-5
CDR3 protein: CASSSRTGEYGYTF
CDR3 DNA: TGTGCCAGCAGTTCCCGGACAGGGGAATATGGCTACACCTTC

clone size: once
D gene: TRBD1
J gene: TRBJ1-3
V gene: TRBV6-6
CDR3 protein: CASNKQGASGNTIYF
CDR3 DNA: TGTGCCAGCAATAAACAGGGGGCCTCTGGAAACACCATATATTTT

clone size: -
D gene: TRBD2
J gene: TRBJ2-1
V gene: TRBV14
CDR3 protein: CASSPSGRGNYNEQFF
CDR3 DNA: TGTGCCAGCAGCCCTAGCGGGAGGGGGAACTACAATGAGCAGTTCTTC

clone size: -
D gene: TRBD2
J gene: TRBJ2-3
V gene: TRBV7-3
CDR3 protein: CASSPRGGGSTDTQYF
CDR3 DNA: TGTGCCAGCAGCCCGCGTGGGGGAGGGAGCACAGATACGCAGTATTTT

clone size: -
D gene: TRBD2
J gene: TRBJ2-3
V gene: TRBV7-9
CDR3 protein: CASSLAGLAGADTQYF
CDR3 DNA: TGTGCCAGCAGCTTAGCGGGTTTGGCGGGAGCAGATACGCAGTATTTT

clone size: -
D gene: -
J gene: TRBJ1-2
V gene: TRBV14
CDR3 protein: CASSQDQGNYGYTF
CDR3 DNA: TGTGCCAGCAGCCAAGATCAGGGGAACTATGGCTACACCTTC

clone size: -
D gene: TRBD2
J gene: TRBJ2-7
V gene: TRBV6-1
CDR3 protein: CASRATSGSGIEQYF
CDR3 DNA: TGTGCCAGCAGGGCCACTAGCGGGAGTGGGATCGAGCAGTACTTC

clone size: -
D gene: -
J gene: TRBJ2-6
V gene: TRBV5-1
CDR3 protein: CASSQRQNSGANVLTF
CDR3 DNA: TGCGCCAGCAGCCAGAGACAGAATTCTGGGGCCAACGTCCTGACTTTC

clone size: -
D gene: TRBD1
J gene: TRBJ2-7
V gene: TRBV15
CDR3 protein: CATSRKERTGRSYEQYF
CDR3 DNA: TGTGCCACCAGCAGAAAAGAACGGACAGGCCGCTCCTACGAGCAGTACTTC

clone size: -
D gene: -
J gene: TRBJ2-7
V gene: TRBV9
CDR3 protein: CASSVGPDYEQYF
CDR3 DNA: TGTGCCAGCAGCGTAGGGCCAGACTACGAGCAGTACTTC

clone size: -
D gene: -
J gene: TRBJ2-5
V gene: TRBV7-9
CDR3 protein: CASSPHERGTQYF
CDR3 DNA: TGTGCCAGCAGCCCCCACGAGAGAGGGACCCAGTACTTC

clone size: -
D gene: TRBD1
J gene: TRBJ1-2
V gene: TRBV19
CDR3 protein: CASTPDRGLYGYTF
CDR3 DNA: TGTGCCAGTACCCCAGACAGGGGGCTCTATGGCTACACCTTC

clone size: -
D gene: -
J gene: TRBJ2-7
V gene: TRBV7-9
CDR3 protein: CASSLWDTSYEQYF
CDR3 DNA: TGTGCCAGCAGCCTTTGGGACACGTCCTACGAGCAGTACTTC

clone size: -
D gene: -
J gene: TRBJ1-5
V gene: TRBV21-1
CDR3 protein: CASSKGRIHNQPQHF
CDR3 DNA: TGTGCCAGCAGCAAAGGCAGGATTCACAATCAGCCCCAGCATTTT

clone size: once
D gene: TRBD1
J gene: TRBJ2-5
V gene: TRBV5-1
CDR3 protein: CASSLAGRGGGETQYF
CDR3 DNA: TGCGCCAGCAGCTTGGCCGGACGAGGGGGCGGAGAGACCCAGTACTTC

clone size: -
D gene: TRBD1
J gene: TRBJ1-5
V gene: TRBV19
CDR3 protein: CASSLGQGSNQPQHF
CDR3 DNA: TGTGCCAGTAGTCTGGGACAGGGAAGCAATCAGCCCCAGCATTTT

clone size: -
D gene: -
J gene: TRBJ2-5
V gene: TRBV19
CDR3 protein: CASSMWRGNPETQYF
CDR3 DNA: TGTGCCAGTAGTATGTGGAGGGGGAACCCTGAGACCCAGTACTTC